The clone carrying this TCR beta chain came up once. Its antigen is as yet unknown. The ends lost 6 bases at V and 5 bases at J; junction bases unmatched: 5. The CDR3 is 13 amino acids. Per germline, CDR1 SGHRS and CDR2 YFSETQ. This sample stems from a study of beta chain features in type 1 diabetes. Findings and caveats of the study: Overrepresentation of cells with high TCR expression could result from cDNA sequencing. All four CD4+ subsets from Type 1 diabetes patients carried moderately but significantly shorter TCRB CDR3s. In comparison with healthy donors, patients had naive, central memory and Treg TCRB repertoires that appeared more similar. Any HLA effect on TCRB rearrangement was left unresolved by small sub-analyses.

Isolated RNA was reverse transcribed in full, so expressed TCRB transcripts were sequenced. Generated by immunoSEQ multiplex PCR, the TCRdb table keeps only in-frame clones and is missing some. The table has roughly 260,000 clones, about a fifth seen once. CD45RO/CCR7/CD25/CD127/CD95/CD27 separated CD4+ naive, central memory, regulatory and stem cell-like memory cells by sorting. This clonotype originated in a middle-aged woman with type 1 diabetes. The chain uses TRBV5-1 and TRBJ2-5, with 9 bases matching TRBD1. Sequencing was done on a sample of naive CD4+ T cells from blood. As DNA, the CDR3 is TGCGCCAGCATGTCACAGGGGGCTGAGACCCAGTACTTC. It codes for CASMSQGAETQYF.